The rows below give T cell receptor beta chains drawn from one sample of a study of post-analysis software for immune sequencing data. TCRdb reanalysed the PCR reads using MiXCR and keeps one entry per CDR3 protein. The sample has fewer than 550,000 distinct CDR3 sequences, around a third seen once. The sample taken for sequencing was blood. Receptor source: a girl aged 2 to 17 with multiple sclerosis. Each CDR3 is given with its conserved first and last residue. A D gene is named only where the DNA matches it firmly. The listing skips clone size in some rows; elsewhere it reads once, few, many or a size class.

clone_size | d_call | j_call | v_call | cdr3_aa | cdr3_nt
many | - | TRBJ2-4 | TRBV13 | CASSLVGVAKNIQYF | TGTGCCAGCAGCTTAGTTGGGGTAGCCAAAAACATTCAGTACTTC
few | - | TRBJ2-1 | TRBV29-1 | CSVVRVSSYNEQFF | TGCAGCGTCGTACGGGTTAGCTCCTACAATGAGCAGTTCTTC
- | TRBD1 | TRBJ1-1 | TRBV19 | CASSVQQGAGTEAFF | TGTGCCAGTAGTGTACAACAGGGGGCTGGCACTGAAGCTTTCTTT
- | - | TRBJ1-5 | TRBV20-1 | CSWSDISNQPQHF | TGCAGTTGGTCGGATATTTCCAATCAGCCCCAGCATTTT
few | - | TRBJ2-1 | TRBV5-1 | CASSLGSHNEQFF | TGCGCCAGCAGCTTGGGCAGTCACAATGAGCAGTTCTTC
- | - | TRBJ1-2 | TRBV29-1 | CSVAGGVDNGYTF | TGCAGCGTTGCTGGGGGGGTTGATAATGGCTACACCTTC
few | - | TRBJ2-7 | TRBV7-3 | CASSLGPTSSYEQYF | TGTGCCAGCAGCTTAGGGCCCACAAGCTCCTACGAGCAGTACTTC
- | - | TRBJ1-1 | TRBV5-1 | CASSLPGPATEAFF | TGCGCCAGCAGCTTGCCGGGGCCGGCCACTGAAGCTTTCTTT
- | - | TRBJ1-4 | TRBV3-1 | CASSQDRGEKLFF | TGTGCCAGCAGCCAAGATCGAGGTGAAAAACTGTTTTTT
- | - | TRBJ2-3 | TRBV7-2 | CASSLAVRLDTQYF | TGTGCCAGCAGCTTAGCCGTCAGGCTGGATACGCAGTATTTT
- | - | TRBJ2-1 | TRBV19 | CASSLTGIYEQFF | TGTGCCAGTAGTCTCACGGGAATCTATGAGCAGTTCTTC